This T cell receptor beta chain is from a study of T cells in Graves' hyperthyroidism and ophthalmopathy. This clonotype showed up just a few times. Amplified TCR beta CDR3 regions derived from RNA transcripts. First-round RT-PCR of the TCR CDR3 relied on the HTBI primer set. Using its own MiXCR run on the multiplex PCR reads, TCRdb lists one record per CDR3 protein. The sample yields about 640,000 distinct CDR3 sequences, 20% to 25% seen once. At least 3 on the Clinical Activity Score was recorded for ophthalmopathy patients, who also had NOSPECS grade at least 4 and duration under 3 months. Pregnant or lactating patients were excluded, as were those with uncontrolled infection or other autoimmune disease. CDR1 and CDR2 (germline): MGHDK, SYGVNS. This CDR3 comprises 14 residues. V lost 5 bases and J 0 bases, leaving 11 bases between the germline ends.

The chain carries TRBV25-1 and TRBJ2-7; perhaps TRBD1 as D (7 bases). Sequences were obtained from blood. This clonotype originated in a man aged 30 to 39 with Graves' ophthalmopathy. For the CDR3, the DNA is TGTGCCAGCAGTTGGGGGGACAGCTCCTACGAGCAGTACTTC. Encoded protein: CASSWGDSSYEQYF.